The clone carrying this T cell receptor (beta chain) has ten or more counts. Its specificity is not known. The sample's time point: sample taken at primary tumor resection. The donors were 70 or so patients with non-small cell lung cancer that was early-stage and untreated. This record belongs to a study of spatial heterogeneity in lung cancer. At the level of the study: Detection of beta-chain sequences consistently exceeded that of alpha-chain sequences. Mean representation of each unique TCR and UMI combination in the raw reads exceeded 8.5 occurrences.

Study outcomes and limitations: Alpha chain coverage of tumor T cells was estimated at about 6.3%, and beta chain coverage at roughly 14%. Counts of expanded alpha and beta TCRs within tumors tracked the tumor nonsynonymous mutation count.

TCRdb reanalysed the 5' RACE reads using MiXCR and keeps one entry per CDR3 protein. The sample holds nearly 25,000 distinct CDR3 sequences, approximately 10% seen once. Sequenced material: lung tumor tissue, taken at surgery. This TCR came from a male donor with early-stage non-small cell lung cancer.

The CDR3 nucleotides read TGTGCCAGCAGCACTTATGGCGGCGGGATGAACACTGAAGCTTTCTTT. It encodes CASSTYGGGMNTEAFF. The V gene is TRBV28, the J gene TRBJ1-1; D is undetermined. CDR1 and CDR2 from the germline V gene are MDHEN and SYDVKM. The V end was cut by 6 bases, the J end by 0 bases, with 17 bases between. The CDR3 has 16 residues.